This record covers a single TCR beta chain. Its antigen is not known. The data were taken from a study of cytomegalovirus exposure and HLA in healthy donors. The overall study: A later analysis reported the same platform for the 110 or so validation repertoires and the roughly 630 first-cohort repertoires. Study-level points and caveats: The listing of roughly 160 TCR beta chains classed them as cytomegalovirus-associated.

The germline V gene has CDR1 SGHAT and CDR2 FQDESV (reference sequence). The CDR3 is 14 amino acids. V shed 5 bases, J shed 2 bases, and the junction held 2 bases outside the gene matches. Using immunoSEQ multiplex PCR, the repertoire was profiled, and TCRdb retains in-frame clones only, with some absent. The sample includes over 85,000 clones, 85% to 90% of them seen just once. These donors were members of the roughly 120-subject validation cohort, a group separate from the approximately 680-subject first cohort. This chain connects TRBV11-1 to TRBJ2-7; TRBD1 matches 11 bases. The sample consisted of PBMCs. The sequence was collected from a woman in her 30s in good health and CMV-seropositive. CDR3 nucleotides: TGTGCCAGCAGCCGGACAGGGGGCGCCTACGAGCAGTACTTC. It specifies CASSRTGGAYEQYF.